These 5 T cell receptor beta chains were sequenced from one sample in a study of metastatic and nonmetastatic thyroid tumors. Every patient was untreated before thyroid surgery. TCRdb called clones again from the PCR reads with MiXCR. The sample contains 9,900 or so clones, roughly 9.7% of which appear only once. Sequencing used tumor tissue. Every receptor here comes from a female donor with papillary thyroid cancer or a benign thyroid nodule (not recorded which). Some clones in this sample may be carry-over from other donors' samples.

V and J are TRBV6-5 and TRBJ2-7; TRBD1 aligns across 9 bases. Trimming cost V 3 bases and J 4 bases; bases outside gene matches: 7. Germline lookup yields CDR1 MNHEY and CDR2 SVGAGI. The CDR3 extends over 15 amino acids. CDR3 loop: CASSYSGTGLYEQYV. The CDR3 DNA is TGTGCCAGCAGTTATTCCGGGACAGGGCTATACGAGCAGTACGTC.

In this sample, this clone turned up many times. The chain recombines TRBV14 with TRBJ1-6; the D is unclear. This CDR3 has 14 residues. The germline CDR1 and CDR2 sequences are SGHDN and FVKESK. Deletions cut 1 base from V and 8 bases from J, with 9 bases between. CDR3 DNA: TGTGCCAGCAGCCAAGTTGGCCTCTATTCACCCCTCCACTTT. This translates into CASSQVGLYSPLHF.

This clone rates as medium-sized (0.01 to 0.1%). The chain uses TRBV27 and TRBJ2-2, with a tentative D call TRBD1 (5 bases). The CDR3 sequence is 16 residues long. The germline CDR1 and CDR2 sequences are MNHEY and SMNVEV (reference sequence). V lost 5 bases and J 5 bases, leaving 18 bases between the germline ends. In DNA, the CDR3 is TGTGCCAGCAGTAATCTGGACACTGGATATACCGGGGAGCTGTTTTTT. This translates into CASSNLDTGYTGELFF.

By its share, this clone is medium-sized. The rearrangement joins TRBV30 to TRBJ1-2, with TRBD1 matching 8 bases. Germline loops: CDR1 GTSNPN, CDR2 SVGIG (reference sequence). This CDR3 region has 15 residues. Trimming cost V 3 bases and J 8 bases; bases outside gene matches: 14. CDR3 DNA: TGTGCCTGGAGGGGGGGGAGACAGGGGCGTTCCGGCTACACCTTC. This sequence encodes CAWRGGRQGRSGYTF.

This clone has only a few counts. V usage is TRBV25-1 and J usage is TRBJ1-2, with D perhaps TRBD1 (6 bases). The CDR3 contains 16 residues. V lost 4 bases and J lost 0, with 15 bases in between. CDR1 is MGHDK and CDR2 is SYGVNS in the germline V gene. The CDR3 DNA reads as TGTGCCAGCAGTGCTTATGGGCAGGGGCCTAACTATGGCTACACCTTC. As protein: CASSAYGQGPNYGYTF.